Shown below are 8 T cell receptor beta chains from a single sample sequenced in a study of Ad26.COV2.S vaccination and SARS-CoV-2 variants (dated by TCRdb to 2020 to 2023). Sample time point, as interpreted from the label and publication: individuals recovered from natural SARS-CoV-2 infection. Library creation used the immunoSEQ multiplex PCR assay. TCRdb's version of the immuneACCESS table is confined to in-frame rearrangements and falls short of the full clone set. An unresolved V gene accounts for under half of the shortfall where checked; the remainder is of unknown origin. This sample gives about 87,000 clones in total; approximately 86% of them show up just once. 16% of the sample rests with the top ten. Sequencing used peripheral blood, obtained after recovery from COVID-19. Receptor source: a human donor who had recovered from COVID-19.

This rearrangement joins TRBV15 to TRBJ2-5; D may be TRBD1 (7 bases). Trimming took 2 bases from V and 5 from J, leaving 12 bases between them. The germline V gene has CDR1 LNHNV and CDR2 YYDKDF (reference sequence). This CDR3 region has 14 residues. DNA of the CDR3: TGTGCCACCAGCAGAAAGACAGGGACTGAGACCCAGTACTTC. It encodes CATSRKTGTETQYF.

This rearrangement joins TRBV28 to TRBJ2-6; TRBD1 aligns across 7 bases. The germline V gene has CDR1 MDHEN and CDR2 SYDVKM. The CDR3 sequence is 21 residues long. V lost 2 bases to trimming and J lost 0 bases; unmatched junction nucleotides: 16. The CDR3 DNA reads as TGTGCCAGCAGTTTAAAGCCGGGACAGCCGAACTTCCACTCTGGGGCCAACGTCCTGACTTTC. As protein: CASSLKPGQPNFHSGANVLTF.

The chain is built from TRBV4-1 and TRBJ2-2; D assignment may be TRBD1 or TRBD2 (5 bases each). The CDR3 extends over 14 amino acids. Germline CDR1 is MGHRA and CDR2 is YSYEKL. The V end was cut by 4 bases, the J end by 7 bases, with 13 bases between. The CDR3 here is CASSPGTPGGELFF. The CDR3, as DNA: TGCGCCAGCAGCCCCGGGACCCCTGGCGGGGAGCTGTTTTTT.

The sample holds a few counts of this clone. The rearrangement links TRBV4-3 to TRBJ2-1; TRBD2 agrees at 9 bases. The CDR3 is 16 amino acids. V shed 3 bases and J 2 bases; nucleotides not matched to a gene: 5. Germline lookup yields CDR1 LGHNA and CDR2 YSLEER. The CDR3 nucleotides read TGCGCCAGCAGCCAGGCTAGCGGGAACGCCTACAATGAGCAGTTCTTC. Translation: CASSQASGNAYNEQFF.

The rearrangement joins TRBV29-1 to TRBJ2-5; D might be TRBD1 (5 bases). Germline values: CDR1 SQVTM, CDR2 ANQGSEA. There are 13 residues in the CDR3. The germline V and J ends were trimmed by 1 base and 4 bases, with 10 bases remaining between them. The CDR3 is CSVEGAGRETQYF. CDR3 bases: TGCAGCGTTGAAGGAGCAGGGCGAGAGACCCAGTACTTC.

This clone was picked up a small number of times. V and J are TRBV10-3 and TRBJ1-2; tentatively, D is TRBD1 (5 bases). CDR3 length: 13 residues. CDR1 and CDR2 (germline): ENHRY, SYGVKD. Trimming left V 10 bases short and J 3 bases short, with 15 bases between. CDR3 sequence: CATTPPGDYGYTF. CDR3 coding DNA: TGTGCCACTACCCCGCCGGGGGACTATGGCTACACCTTC.

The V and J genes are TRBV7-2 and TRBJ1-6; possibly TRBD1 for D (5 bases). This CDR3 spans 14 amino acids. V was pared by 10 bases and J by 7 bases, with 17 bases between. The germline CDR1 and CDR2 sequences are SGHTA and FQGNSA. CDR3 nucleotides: TGTGCCACCACCGTGACCGGGGGAAATTCACCCCTCCACTTT. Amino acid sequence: CATTVTGGNSPLHF.

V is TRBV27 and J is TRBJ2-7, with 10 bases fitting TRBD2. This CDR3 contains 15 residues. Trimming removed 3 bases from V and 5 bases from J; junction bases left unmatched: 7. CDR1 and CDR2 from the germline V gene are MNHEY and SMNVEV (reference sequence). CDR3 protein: CASSLASGRFDEQYF. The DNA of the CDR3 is TGTGCCAGCAGTTTGGCTAGCGGGAGATTCGACGAGCAGTACTTC.